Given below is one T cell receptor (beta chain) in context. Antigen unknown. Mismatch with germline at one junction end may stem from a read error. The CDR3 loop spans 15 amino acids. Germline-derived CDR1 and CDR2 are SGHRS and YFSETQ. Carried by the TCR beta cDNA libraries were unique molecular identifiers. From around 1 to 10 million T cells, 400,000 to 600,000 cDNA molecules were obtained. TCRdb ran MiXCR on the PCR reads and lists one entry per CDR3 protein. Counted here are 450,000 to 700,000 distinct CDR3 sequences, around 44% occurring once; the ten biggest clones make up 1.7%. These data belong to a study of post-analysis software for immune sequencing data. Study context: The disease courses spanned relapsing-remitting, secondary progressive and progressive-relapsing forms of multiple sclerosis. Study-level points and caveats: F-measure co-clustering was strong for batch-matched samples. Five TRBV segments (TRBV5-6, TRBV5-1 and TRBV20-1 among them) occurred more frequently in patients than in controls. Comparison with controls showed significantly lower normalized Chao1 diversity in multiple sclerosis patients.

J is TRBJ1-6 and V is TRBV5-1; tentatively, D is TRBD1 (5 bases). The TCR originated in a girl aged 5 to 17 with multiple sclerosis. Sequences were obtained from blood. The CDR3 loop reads CASSPRGPYNSPPHF. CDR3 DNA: TGCGCCAGCAGTCCGAGGGGCCCCTATAATTCACCCCCCCACTTT.